This T cell receptor (beta chain) was identified during a study of T cells expressing NK-cell markers. Germline V gene sequence: CDR1 SGHAT, CDR2 FQNNGV. This CDR3 contains 16 residues. TCRdb re-called the 5' RACE reads and catalogs CDR3 proteins one per entry, DNA excluded. This listing includes about 450,000 distinct CDR3 sequences. This sequence originates from a woman between 18 and 70 years old in good health. The sample was blood T cells: a sorted CD56 or NKG2C T cell subset, CD4+ or CD8+ T cells, or bulk PBMC T cells (not recorded which). V gene TRBV11-2 combines with J gene TRBJ2-2. CDR3 region: CASSLSVSAGTGELFF.